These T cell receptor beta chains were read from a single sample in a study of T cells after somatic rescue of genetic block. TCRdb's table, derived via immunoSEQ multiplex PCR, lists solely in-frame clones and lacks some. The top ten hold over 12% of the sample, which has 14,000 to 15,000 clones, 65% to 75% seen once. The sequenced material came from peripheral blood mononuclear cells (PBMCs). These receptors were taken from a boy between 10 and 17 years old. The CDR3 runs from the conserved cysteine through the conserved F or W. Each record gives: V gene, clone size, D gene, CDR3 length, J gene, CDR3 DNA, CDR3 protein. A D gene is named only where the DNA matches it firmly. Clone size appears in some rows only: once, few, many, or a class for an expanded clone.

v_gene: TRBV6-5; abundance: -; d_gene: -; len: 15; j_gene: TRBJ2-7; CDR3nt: TGTGCCAGCAGTTACGCAGGGGCCCGATCCTACGAGCAGTACTTC; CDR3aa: CASSYAGARSYEQYF
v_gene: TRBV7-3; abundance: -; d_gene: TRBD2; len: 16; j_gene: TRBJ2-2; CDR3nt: TGTGCCAGCAGCTTCCAGGGACTAGCGGGAACCGGGGAGCTGTTTTTT; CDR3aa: CASSFQGLAGTGELFF
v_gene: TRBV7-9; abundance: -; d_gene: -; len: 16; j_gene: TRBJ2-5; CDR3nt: TGTGCCAGCAGCTTCGGGCGACAGCCCAACGGAGAGACCCAGTACTTC; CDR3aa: CASSFGRQPNGETQYF
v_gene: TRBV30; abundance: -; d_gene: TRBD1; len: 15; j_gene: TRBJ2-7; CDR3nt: TGTGCCTGGAGTCACATCCGGGACAGGGGCTACGAGCAGTACTTC; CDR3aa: CAWSHIRDRGYEQYF
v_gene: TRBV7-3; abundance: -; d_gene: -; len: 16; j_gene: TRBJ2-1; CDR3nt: TGTGCCAGCAGCCCAACTAAAACCTTACGCTACAATGAGCAGTTCTTC; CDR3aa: CASSPTKTLRYNEQFF
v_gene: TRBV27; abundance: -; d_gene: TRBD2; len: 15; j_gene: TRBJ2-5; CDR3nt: TGTGCCAGCAGTTCCTACCTGACTAGCGGGAGACTCCAGTACTTC; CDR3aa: CASSSYLTSGRLQYF
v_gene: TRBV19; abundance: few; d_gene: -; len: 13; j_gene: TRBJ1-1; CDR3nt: TGTGCCAGTAGTTTTAGACAGATGACTGAAGCTTTCTTT; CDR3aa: CASSFRQMTEAFF
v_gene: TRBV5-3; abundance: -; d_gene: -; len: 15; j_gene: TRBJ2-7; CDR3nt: TGTGCCAGAAGCTTCCGTGGCAGTCACTCCTACGAGCAGTACTTC; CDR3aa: CARSFRGSHSYEQYF
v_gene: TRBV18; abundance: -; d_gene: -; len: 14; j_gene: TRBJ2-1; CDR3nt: TGTGCCAGCTCACCAGTTCTTTCTTACAATGAGCAGTTCTTC; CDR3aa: CASSPVLSYNEQFF
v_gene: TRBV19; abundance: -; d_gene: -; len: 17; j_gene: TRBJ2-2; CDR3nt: TGTGCCAGTAGTATATCCGGGACACTCGCGAACACCGGGGAGCTGTTTTTT; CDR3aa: CASSISGTLANTGELFF
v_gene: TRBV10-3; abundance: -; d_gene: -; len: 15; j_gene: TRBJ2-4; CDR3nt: TGTGCCATCAGTGATCCCCCGCTAGCCAAAAACATTCAGTACTTC; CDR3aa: CAISDPPLAKNIQYF
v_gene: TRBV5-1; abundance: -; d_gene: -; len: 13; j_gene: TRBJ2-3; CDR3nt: TGCGCCAGCAGCTTGTATGAGATAGATACGCAGTATTTT; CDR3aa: CASSLYEIDTQYF
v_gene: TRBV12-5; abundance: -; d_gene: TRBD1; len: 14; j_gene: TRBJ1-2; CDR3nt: TGTGCTAGTGGTCTCTCGGACAGGGCGCGGGGCTACACCTTC; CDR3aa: CASGLSDRARGYTF
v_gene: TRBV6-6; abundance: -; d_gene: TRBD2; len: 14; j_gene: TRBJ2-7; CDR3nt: TGTGCCAGCCGCTCCGAGACTAGCGGTTACGAGCAGTACTTC; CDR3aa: CASRSETSGYEQYF
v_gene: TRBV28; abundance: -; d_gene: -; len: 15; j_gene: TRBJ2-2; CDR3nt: TGTGCCAGCAAATGGCCGGGACCGTACACCGGGGAGCTGTTTTTT; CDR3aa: CASKWPGPYTGELFF
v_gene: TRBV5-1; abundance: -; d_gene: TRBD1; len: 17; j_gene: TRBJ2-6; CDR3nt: TGCGCCAGCAGCTTCCTATCGGGACAGGCCCTTTATAGCGTCCTGACTTTC; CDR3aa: CASSFLSGQALYSVLTF
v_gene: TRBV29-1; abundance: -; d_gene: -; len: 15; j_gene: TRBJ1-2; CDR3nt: TGCAGCGTTGCCCCCTGGATCACGGGAACGAATGGCTACACCTTC; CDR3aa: CSVAPWITGTNGYTF
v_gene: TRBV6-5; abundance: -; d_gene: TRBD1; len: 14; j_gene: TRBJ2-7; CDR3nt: TGTGCCAGCAGAAGGGACAGGGGGCAATACGAGCAGTACTTC; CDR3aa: CASRRDRGQYEQYF
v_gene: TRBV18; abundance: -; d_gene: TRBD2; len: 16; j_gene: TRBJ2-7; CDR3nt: TGTGCCAGCTCACCATGGACTAGCGGGAGGCTCCACGAGCAGTACTTC; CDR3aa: CASSPWTSGRLHEQYF
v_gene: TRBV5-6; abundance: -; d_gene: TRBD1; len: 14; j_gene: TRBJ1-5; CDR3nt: TGTGCCAGCAGCATAACAGGGGGCGGTCAGCCCCAGCATTTT; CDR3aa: CASSITGGGQPQHF
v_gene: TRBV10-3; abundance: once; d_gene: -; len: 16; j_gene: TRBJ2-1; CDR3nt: TGTGCCATCAGTGGGGCCGACGGCGTACGGTACAATGAGCAGTTCTTC; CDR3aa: CAISGADGVRYNEQFF
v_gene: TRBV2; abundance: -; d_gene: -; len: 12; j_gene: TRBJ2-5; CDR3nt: TGTGCCAGCAGTCTAGCCTCGGAGACCCAGTACTTC; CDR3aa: CASSLASETQYF
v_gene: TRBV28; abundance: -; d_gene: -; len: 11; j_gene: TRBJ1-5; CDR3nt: TGTGCCAGCACAGAGCATCAGCCCCAGCATTTT; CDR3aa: CASTEHQPQHF
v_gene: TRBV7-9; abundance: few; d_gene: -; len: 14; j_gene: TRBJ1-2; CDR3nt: TGTGCCAGCAGCTTTAGGGGAACGAACTATGGCTACACCTTC; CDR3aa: CASSFRGTNYGYTF
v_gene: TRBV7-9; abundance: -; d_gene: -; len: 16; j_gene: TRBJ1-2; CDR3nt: TGTGCCAGCAGCAAATATTTCTCCGAGACCTCTAATGGCTACACCTTC; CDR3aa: CASSKYFSETSNGYTF
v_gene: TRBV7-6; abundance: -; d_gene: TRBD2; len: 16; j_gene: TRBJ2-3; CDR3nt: TGTGCCAGCAGCCCCCGACTAGCGGGGGGCACAGATACGCAGTATTTT; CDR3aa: CASSPRLAGGTDTQYF
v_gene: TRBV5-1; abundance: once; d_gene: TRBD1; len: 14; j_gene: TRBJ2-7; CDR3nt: TGCGCCAGCAGCTGGACAGGGAATGAGGGCGAGCAGTACTTC; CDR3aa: CASSWTGNEGEQYF
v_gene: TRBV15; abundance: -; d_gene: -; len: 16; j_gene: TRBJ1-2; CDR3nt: TGTGCCACCAGCAGAGATCGGGGGACCCTTAACTATGGCTACACCTTC; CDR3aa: CATSRDRGTLNYGYTF
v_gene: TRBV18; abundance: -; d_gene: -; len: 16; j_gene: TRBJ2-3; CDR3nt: TGTGCCAGCTCACCACTCCTGACTAGTCTAGCCGATACGCAGTATTTT; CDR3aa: CASSPLLTSLADTQYF
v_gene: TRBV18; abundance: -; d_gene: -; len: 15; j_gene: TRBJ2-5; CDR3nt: TGTGCCAGCTCACCTAGCGAGTCCGTCCGTAAGACCCAGTACTTC; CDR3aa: CASSPSESVRKTQYF
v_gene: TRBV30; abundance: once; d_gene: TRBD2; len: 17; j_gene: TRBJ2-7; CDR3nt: TGTGCCTTCCATCTAGGACTAGCGGAGGATAGCTCCTACGAGCAGTACTTC; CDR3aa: CAFHLGLAEDSSYEQYF
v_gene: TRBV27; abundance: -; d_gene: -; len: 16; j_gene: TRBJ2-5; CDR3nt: TGTGCCAGCAGTTTATGGGGCAGGGCCACTCAAGAGACCCAGTACTTC; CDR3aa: CASSLWGRATQETQYF
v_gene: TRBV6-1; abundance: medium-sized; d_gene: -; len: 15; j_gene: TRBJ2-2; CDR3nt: TGTGCCAGCAGTGAATCCGTTCTGAACACCGGGGAGCTGTTTTTT; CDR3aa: CASSESVLNTGELFF
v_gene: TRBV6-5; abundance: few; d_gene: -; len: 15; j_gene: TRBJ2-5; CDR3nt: TGTGCCAGCAGTTACGCGGGACTTCGGGGCGAGACCCAGTACTTC; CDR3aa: CASSYAGLRGETQYF
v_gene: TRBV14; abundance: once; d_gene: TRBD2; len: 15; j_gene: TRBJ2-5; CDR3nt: TGTGCCAGCAGCTTAAGAGCGGGAGCGATGGAGACCCAGTACTTC; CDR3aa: CASSLRAGAMETQYF